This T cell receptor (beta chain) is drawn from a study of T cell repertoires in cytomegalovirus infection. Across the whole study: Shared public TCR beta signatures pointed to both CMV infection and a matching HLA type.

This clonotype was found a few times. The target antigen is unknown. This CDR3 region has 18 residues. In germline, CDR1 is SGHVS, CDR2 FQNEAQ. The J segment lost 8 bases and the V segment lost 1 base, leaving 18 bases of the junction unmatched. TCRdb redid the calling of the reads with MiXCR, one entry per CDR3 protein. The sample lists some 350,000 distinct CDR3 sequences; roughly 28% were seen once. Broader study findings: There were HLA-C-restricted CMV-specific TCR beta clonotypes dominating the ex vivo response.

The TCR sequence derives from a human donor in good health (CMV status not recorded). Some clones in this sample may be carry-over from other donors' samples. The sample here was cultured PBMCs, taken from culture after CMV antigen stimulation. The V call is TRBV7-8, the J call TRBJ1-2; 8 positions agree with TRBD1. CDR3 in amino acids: CASSLGAPGQGIGKGYTF. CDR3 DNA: TGTGCCAGCAGCTTAGGGGCCCCCGGACAGGGAATCGGGAAAGGCTACACCTTC.